This TCR beta chain was identified during a study of cytomegalovirus exposure and HLA in healthy donors. The study ran its PCR with 60 Vbeta and 13 Jbeta primers. TCRdb keeps only in-frame clones here, not all; method: immunoSEQ multiplex PCR. Among fewer than 110,000 clones listed, roughly three quarters were seen once. Each donor was healthy, and each was a bone marrow donor. V was trimmed by 1 base and J by 2 bases, leaving 12 bases between them. Germline CDR1 and CDR2: SGHVS and FQNEAQ. The CDR3 totals 15 residues. The chain uses TRBV7-8 and TRBJ2-7, with D tentatively TRBD1 (6 bases). This TCR was sampled from a man aged 50 to 60 in good health and CMV-seropositive. The sample comprised PBMCs. The chain's CDR3 is CASSLEVTGPYEQYF. CDR3 DNA sequence: TGTGCCAGCAGCTTAGAGGTGACAGGTCCCTACGAGCAGTACTTC.